A single sample gave rise to the 8 T cell receptor beta chains below, sequenced in a study of blood T cell repertoires in COVID-19. Sequencing was performed with immunoSEQ multiplex PCR; in TCRdb, only in-frame clones are kept and a portion is missing. The data contain under 95,000 clones, around three quarters of them seen just once; the ten biggest clones take up less than 30%. Material for sequencing was peripheral blood. The receptors derive from a man between 60 and 70 years old with active or convalescent COVID-19.

CDR3 residues: CASSLRGLYNEQFF. For the CDR3, the DNA is TGTGCCAGCAGCTTGCGGGGGCTCTACAATGAGCAGTTCTTC. This chain uses TRBV7-2 with TRBJ2-1; a weak D match, TRBD2 (7 bases). Trimming left V 3 bases short and J 3 bases short, with 9 bases between. This CDR3 spans 14 amino acids. Germline assignment: CDR1 SGHTA and CDR2 FQGNSA. Variable domain in full (rest from reference TRBV7-2 and TRBJ2-1): GAGVSQSPSNKVTEKGKDVELRCDPISGHTALYWYRQSLGQGLEFLIYFQGNSAPDKSGLPSDRFSAERTGGSVSTLTIQRTQQEDSAVYLCASSLRGLYNEQFFGPGTRLTVL.

The J gene is TRBJ2-3, the V gene TRBV9; 13 positions match TRBD2. The V gene end was trimmed by 5 bases and the J gene end by 3 bases; junction bases not matched to a gene: 6. This CDR3 spans 16 amino acids. The germline CDR1 and CDR2 sequences are SGDLS and YYNGEE. The CDR3 spells CASSPPGLAGTDTQYF. CDR3 nucleotides: TGTGCCAGCAGTCCACCGGGACTAGCGGGAACAGATACGCAGTATTTT.

The V and J genes are TRBV14 and TRBJ2-3, with D possibly being TRBD2 (5 bases). This CDR3 region has 14 residues. The germline V gene encodes CDR1 SGHDN and CDR2 FVKESK. V was trimmed by 0 bases and J by 4 bases, leaving 8 bases between them. The CDR3, as DNA: TGTGCCAGCAGCCAAGACCCTAGCCCAGATACGCAGTATTTT. Amino acids: CASSQDPSPDTQYF. The full variable domain, its missing parts supplied by reference TRBV14 and TRBJ2-3, is EAGVTQFPSHSVIEKGQTVTLRCDPISGHDNLYWYRRVMGKEIKFLLHFVKESKQDESGMPNNRFLAERTGGTYSTLKVQPAELEDSGVYFCASSQDPSPDTQYFGPGTRLTVL.

The chain employs TRBV7-3 and TRBJ2-7, with 8 nucleotides matching TRBD1. CDR1 SGHTA and CDR2 FQGTGA come from the germline V gene. V gave up 5 bases and J gave up 4 bases; unmatched junction bases: 4. The length of the CDR3 is 13 residues. CDR3 sequence (DNA): TGTGCCAGCAGCCCTGGACAGGGTTACGAGCAGTACTTC. It specifies CASSPGQGYEQYF.

The rearrangement links TRBV2 to TRBJ1-6; no firm D call. The CDR3 covers 15 residues. Trimming stripped 6 bases from V and 0 bases from J, with 9 bases between. Looked up from germline, CDR1 is SNHLY and CDR2 is FYNNEI. CDR3 protein: CASSVRSSYNSPLHF. CDR3 DNA sequence: TGTGCCAGCAGCGTCAGAAGCTCCTATAATTCACCCCTCCACTTT.

This sequence joins TRBV7-2 and TRBJ2-5; D is possibly TRBD2 (5 bases). CDR3 length equals 13 residues. Trimming took 8 bases from V and 3 from J, leaving 13 bases between them. Germline V CDR1 and CDR2: SGHTA, FQGNSA. In DNA form, the CDR3 reads TGTGCCAGCTCCCCCCGGGGAAAAGAGACCCAGTACTTC. It specifies CASSPRGKETQYF.

This clone occurred once. V and J are TRBV19 and TRBJ2-6, with TRBD2 matching 14 bases. After removal of 4 bases from V and 4 bases from J, the junction contained 6 bases not matched to a gene. The CDR3 consists of 18 residues. The germline gives CDR1 LNHDA, CDR2 SQIVND (reference sequence). CDR3 DNA sequence: TGTGCCAGTAGTACGGGACTAGCGGGGGCCACGGGGGCCAACGTCCTGACTTTC. It yields the protein CASSTGLAGATGANVLTF.

The V and J genes are TRBV7-9 and TRBJ2-1; 8 bases map to TRBD2. J lost 2 bases, V lost 5 bases, and 8 bases had no gene match. CDR3 size: 16 residues. Germline CDR1 reads SEHNR; CDR2 reads FQNEAQ (reference sequence). The CDR3 DNA reads as TGTGCCAGCAGCATTAGCCGGGGGGGCCCCTACAATGAGCAGTTCTTC. This gives the protein CASSISRGGPYNEQFF.